These 17 T cell receptor beta chains share one sample of origin, sequenced in a study of T-cell memory formation after mild COVID-19. Using its own MiXCR run on the 5' RACE reads, TCRdb lists one record per CDR3 protein. The sample yields 300,000 to 400,000 distinct CDR3 sequences, roughly an eighth seen once. The sample taken for sequencing was PBMCs or a T cell subset sorted from them (not recorded which). These receptors all stem from a man between 18 and 29 years old who had mild COVID-19 (a few samples of this study predate the infection). Cell type and time point are not known.

CDR3 nucleotide sequence: TGTGCCATCGAAATGGCTGATGGGGCCGGAGGCAATGAGCAGTTCTTC. It specifies CAIEMADGAGGNEQFF. The chain combines TRBV10-3 with TRBJ2-1, with D perhaps given as TRBD1 or TRBD2 (5 bases each). Germline CDR1 ENHRY, CDR2 SYGVKD. This CDR3 is 16 amino acids long. V gave up 8 bases and J gave up 6 bases, with 23 bases separating them.

This clonotype was seen ten or more times. V is TRBV12-3 or TRBV12-4 and J is TRBJ1-3, with D hard to call. CDR3 length: 11 residues. Trimming stripped 6 bases from V and 3 bases from J, with 3 bases between. The DNA for the CDR3 is TGTGCCAGCAGCGATGGAAACACCATATATTTT. It specifies CASSDGNTIYF.

This clonotype was seen a handful of times. CDR3 nucleotides: TGTGCCAGCAGTCCGGGACAGAGGGGAGTCAATGAGCAGTTCTTC. Protein product: CASSPGQRGVNEQFF. The chain recombines TRBV7-8 with TRBJ2-1; 7 bases are shared with TRBD1. The CDR3 is made up of 15 amino acids. Losses at the gene ends were 6 bases for V and 6 bases for J; bases not matched to a gene: 11. CDR1 and CDR2 (germline): SGHVS, FQNEAQ.

The genes are TRBV4-1 and TRBJ2-7; 8 bases fit TRBD1. Germline lookup yields CDR1 MGHRA and CDR2 YSYEKL. This CDR3 spans 14 amino acids. The V gene end was trimmed by 4 bases and the J gene end by 4 bases; junction bases not matched to a gene: 6. This CDR3 reads CASSLQGEEYEQYF. As DNA, the CDR3 is TGCGCCAGCAGCCTACAGGGGGAGGAGTACGAGCAGTACTTC.

This clonotype was observed a handful of times. The chain is built from TRBV6-5 and TRBJ1-2, with unresolved D. The V end was cut by 2 bases, the J end by 7 bases, with 17 bases between. Germline V CDR1 and CDR2: MNHEY, SVGAGI. The CDR3 is made up of 15 amino acids. In DNA, the CDR3 is TGTGCCAGCAGTTACCATAAGAGACCAGGACTTGGCTACACCTTC. It translates to CASSYHKRPGLGYTF.

The chain is built from TRBV30 and TRBJ2-7; D is unresolved. The CDR3 has 12 residues. V lost 4 bases and J 5 bases, leaving 12 bases between the germline ends. Germline V gene sequence: CDR1 GTSNPN, CDR2 SVGIG (reference sequence). CDR3 DNA sequence: TGTGCCTGGATGACCTCCGTCGACGAGCAGTACTTC. The encoded protein is CAWMTSVDEQYF.

This clonotype was recorded a few times. This chain joins TRBV18 and TRBJ2-2; D is possibly TRBD1 (5 bases). V lost 2 bases and J 7 bases, leaving 17 bases between the germline ends. This CDR3 has 16 amino acids. The germline V gene encodes CDR1 KGHSH and CDR2 LQKENI. The CDR3 spells CASSPSSTAWIGELFF. In nucleotides, the CDR3 is TGTGCCAGCTCACCATCATCGACAGCGTGGATCGGGGAGCTGTTTTTT. The full variable domain, with the rest looked up from reference TRBV18 and TRBJ2-2, is NAGVMQNPRHLVRRRGQEARLRCSPMKGHSHVYWYRQLPEEGLKFMVYLQKENIIDESGMPKERFSAEFPKEGPSILRIQQVVRGDSAAYFCASSPSSTAWIGELFFGEGSRLTVL.

V and J are TRBV11-2 and TRBJ2-2; TRBD1 agrees at 11 bases. The CDR3 is 16 residues long. The germline gives CDR1 SGHAT, CDR2 FQNNGV. V shed 5 bases, J shed 3 bases, and the junction held 5 bases outside the gene matches. The CDR3 loop reads CASSRTGGDYTGELFF. CDR3 DNA: TGTGCCAGCAGCAGGACAGGGGGCGATTACACCGGGGAGCTGTTTTTT.

The gene calls are TRBV6-4 and TRBJ1-1; no firm D call. Trimming left V 8 bases short and J 4 bases short, with 11 bases between. The CDR3 runs to 12 residues. CDR1 and CDR2 (germline): MRHNA, SNTAGT. CDR3 bases: TGTGCCAGCCCCGGGTCCCTCACTGAAGCTTTCTTT. Translation gives CASPGSLTEAFF.

The table lists this clonotype with many counts. The chain employs TRBV6-6 and TRBJ2-3, with D tentatively TRBD2 (6 bases). Germline values: CDR1 MNHNY, CDR2 SVGAGI (reference sequence). The CDR3 runs to 16 residues. Trimming removed 5 bases at V and 6 bases at J, with 21 bases between. CDR3 nucleotide sequence: TGTGCCAGCAGTCCCCGGGACTCGACGATCTTCGATACGCAGTATTTT. Translation: CASSPRDSTIFDTQYF.

CDR3 sequence reads: CSVVTAGEGETQYF. The DNA of the CDR3 is TGCAGCGTTGTTACGGCAGGGGAAGGAGAGACCCAGTACTTC. The chain links TRBV29-1 to TRBJ2-5; weak D call: TRBD1 (6 bases). The germline gives CDR1 SQVTM, CDR2 ANQGSEA. CDR3 length: 14 residues. Trimming took off 4 bases at V and 4 bases at J, with 16 bases between the two ends.

This clonotype appeared a few times. The chain is built from TRBV29-1 and TRBJ1-1, with D unresolved. With 0 bases removed from V and 6 bases from J, the gap between germline ends came to 14 bases. CDR3 length: 14 amino acids. Germline V lookup: CDR1 SQVTM, CDR2 ANQGSEA. The CDR3 spells CSVEEHLVAPEAFF. The CDR3 DNA is TGCAGCGTTGAAGAACACTTGGTGGCCCCTGAAGCTTTCTTT.

This clonotype was seen a few times. The CDR3 protein is CASSLIGGRAGYTF. For the CDR3, the DNA is TGCGCCAGCAGCCTCATCGGGGGCCGCGCTGGCTACACCTTC. The gene calls are TRBV4-1 and TRBJ1-2; weak D call: TRBD1 (6 bases). The V gene's germline CDR1 is MGHRA and CDR2 YSYEKL. V was pared by 4 bases and J by 7 bases, with 16 bases between. The CDR3 length is 14 residues.

The chain couples TRBV29-1 to TRBJ2-5, with D perhaps matching TRBD1 (6 bases). V was pared by 2 bases and J by 4 bases, with 14 bases between. Per germline, CDR1 SQVTM and CDR2 ANQGSEA. The CDR3 consists of 14 residues. DNA of the CDR3: TGCAGCGTTGAACCGGGACACCCGATAGAGACCCAGTACTTC. Encoded protein: CSVEPGHPIETQYF.

This clonotype was seen many times. This chain links TRBV20-1 with TRBJ2-1; no clear D gene. Trimming removed 1 base at V and 7 bases at J, with 11 bases between. From germline, CDR1 is DFQATT and CDR2 SNEGSKA (reference sequence). This CDR3 comprises 13 residues. CDR3 amino acids: CSARALAENEQFF. In DNA, the CDR3 is TGCAGTGCTAGAGCCCTCGCGGAGAATGAGCAGTTCTTC.

This clonotype has only a few counts. This chain links TRBV7-9 with TRBJ2-3; 7 bases match TRBD1. The CDR3 totals 16 residues. The J segment lost 3 bases and the V segment lost 5 bases, leaving 11 bases of the junction unmatched. Germline loops: CDR1 SEHNR, CDR2 FQNEAQ (reference sequence). The DNA for the CDR3 is TGTGCCAGCAGCCAGCTGGGACAGCGAAGGACAGATACGCAGTATTTT. It translates to CASSQLGQRRTDTQYF.

This clonotype showed up many times. V gene TRBV18 combines with J gene TRBJ1-1; 7 bases match TRBD1. Trimming cost V 4 bases and J 3 bases; bases outside gene matches: 5. CDR1 and CDR2 (germline): KGHSH, LQKENI. The CDR3 runs to 14 residues. The CDR3 loop is CASSLGQADTEAFF. CDR3 in DNA: TGTGCCAGCTCACTTGGACAGGCTGACACTGAAGCTTTCTTT. The variable domain in full, with the rest retrieved from reference TRBV18 and TRBJ1-1, is NAGVMQNPRHLVRRRGQEARLRCSPMKGHSHVYWYRQLPEEGLKFMVYLQKENIIDESGMPKERFSAEFPKEGPSILRIQQVVRGDSAAYFCASSLGQADTEAFFGQGTRLTVV.